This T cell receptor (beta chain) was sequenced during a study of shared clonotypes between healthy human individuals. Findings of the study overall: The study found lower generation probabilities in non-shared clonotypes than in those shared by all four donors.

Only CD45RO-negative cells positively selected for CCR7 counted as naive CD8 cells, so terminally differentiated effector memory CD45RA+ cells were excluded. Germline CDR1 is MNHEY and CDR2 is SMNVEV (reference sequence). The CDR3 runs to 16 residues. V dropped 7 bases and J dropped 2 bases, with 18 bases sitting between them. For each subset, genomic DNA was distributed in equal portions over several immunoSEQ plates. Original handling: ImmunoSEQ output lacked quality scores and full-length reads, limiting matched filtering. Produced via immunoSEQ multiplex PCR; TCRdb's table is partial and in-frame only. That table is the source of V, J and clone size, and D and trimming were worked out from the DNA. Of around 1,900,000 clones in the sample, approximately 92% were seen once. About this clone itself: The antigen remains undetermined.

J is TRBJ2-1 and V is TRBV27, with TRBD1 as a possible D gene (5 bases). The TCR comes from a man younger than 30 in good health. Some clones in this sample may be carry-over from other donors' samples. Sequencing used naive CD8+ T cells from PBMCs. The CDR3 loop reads CASTPSIRVPYNEQFF. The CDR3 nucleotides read TGTGCCAGCACCCCGTCGATCAGGGTCCCCTACAATGAGCAGTTCTTC.